A selection of T cell receptor beta chains follows, all from one sample in a study of T cells in Graves' hyperthyroidism and ophthalmopathy. MiXCR was run by TCRdb on the multiplex PCR reads, yielding one entry per CDR3 protein. This repertoire shows hundreds of thousands of distinct CDR3 sequences, 13% to 15% found once; its top ten account for roughly 10%. The sequenced sample was blood. These receptors all come from a young woman with Graves' hyperthyroidism. Both conserved end residues are trimmed from each CDR3. The D gene is left open where the match is weak. Rows give clone size only sometimes, using once, few, many, or a class for an expanded clone.

>-|few|TRBV6-5
ASSYSVQYNSPLH
>TRBD1|-|TRBV29-1
SVRTGGSYEQY
>-|-|TRBV12-3/TRBV12-4
ASSRGLAKNIQY
>-|-|TRBV7-8
ASSLDQVYEQY
>-|many|TRBV20-1
SAPDAGSSYEQY
>-|many|TRBV18
ASSPVMTDTQY
>-|many|TRBV6-1
ASTPRPNTEAF
>-|many|TRBV20-1
SARDRFSYEQY
>TRBD1|-|TRBV18
ASSPKPTGDNEQF
>-|few|TRBV12-3/TRBV12-4
ASSLRATQY
>-|-|TRBV11-1
ASSSGARVPKNIQY
>-|-|TRBV7-8
ASSSTIRELF
>-|few|TRBV30
ARSIGNTQY
>TRBD1|once|TRBV24-1
ATSDRTGSEAF
>-|few|TRBV19
ASSTLQATNEKLF
>TRBD2|many|TRBV7-6
ASSLALAGGSYNEQF
>-|-|TRBV7-3
ASSLTSANNEQY
>TRBD1|many|TRBV6-1
ASSRPGTGTGELF
>-|few|TRBV5-5
ASSSGLPYGYT
>-|-|TRBV28
ASSFTGPFNEKLF
>TRBD2|-|TRBV20-1
SASSGRVVNDIQY
>-|-|TRBV3-1
ASSRSTAGNEQY
>TRBD2|many|TRBV10-3
AISEGGVAGPSNEQF
>TRBD1|many|TRBV28
ASIGTGAYEQY
>TRBD2|-|TRBV6-2/TRBV6-3
ASSYSTSGSSYEQD
>TRBD2|few|TRBV13
ASSYRTGTSGHSLHEQY
>-|-|TRBV11-3
ASSSYRRPAPPYNEQF
>-|-|TRBV3-1
ASSPEATGEAF
>TRBD1|many|TRBV6-1
ASSMDRAGNNEQF
>TRBD1|-|TRBV4-1
ASSLYRTGRDTEAF
>-|few|TRBV7-9
ASSLGVGGGNQPQH
>-|few|TRBV20-1
SARDSTGPGELF
>-|few|TRBV27
ASSLSMGYSNQPQH
>TRBD1|few|TRBV28
ASSQTGVELF
>-|many|TRBV12-5
ASGSGAAQETQY
>-|few|TRBV2
ASFRLGPPEQY
>-|many|TRBV12-3/TRBV12-4
ASSLRGGGEKLF
>-|few|TRBV6-2/TRBV6-3
ASSAERKHGANVLT
>-|-|TRBV10-3
AISPGDSFEGETQY
>-|many|TRBV12-3/TRBV12-4
ASSFAVMNTEAF
>-|many|TRBV5-1
ASSLGWDQPQH
>-|many|TRBV2
ASKASVLNTGELF
>TRBD1|many|TRBV6-1
ASTRQGVGQTEAF
>-|-|TRBV11-3
ASSFRRSYNEQF
>TRBD1|many|TRBV30
AWSVMTGSNTEAF
>-|-|TRBV7-8
ASGLALLAYEQF
>-|many|TRBV28
ASSPAGHLEEKLF
>TRBD1|-|TRBV4-1
ASSQEWRGRYQPQH